The count of the clone carrying this T cell receptor beta chain is one. Its ends do not fully match the called genes, so a read error is possible. Here immunoSEQ multiplex PCR was the method, and the copy in TCRdb shows in-frame clones only, minus some. The sample consists of over 120,000 clones, roughly 80% of them appearing once. The data are from a study of blood T cell repertoires in COVID-19. The CDR3 extends over 15 amino acids. CDR1 and CDR2 from the germline V gene are KGHDR and SFDVKD. The gene calls are TRBV24-1 and TRBJ1-4, with a weak D call TRBD1 (5 bases). The sequence derives from an older woman with COVID-19, enrolled during active disease. Sequences were obtained from peripheral blood. Written as DNA, the CDR3 is TGTGCCGCCAGTGACTTTCAGGGTACGTTTGAAAAACTGTTTTTT. Residues: CAASDFQGTFEKLFF.